This TCR beta chain is from a study of blood T cell repertoires in COVID-19. Study information: Acute and convalescent COVID-19 specimens originated in the United States, Italy and Spain. T cells, B-cell-depleted T cells, or PBMCs supplied cDNA or gDNA.

CDR3 length: 15 residues. Trimming removed 4 bases from V and 3 bases from J; junction bases left unmatched: 6. Germline V lookup: CDR1 SGHTS, CDR2 YDEGEE. The repertoire was sequenced with immunoSEQ multiplex PCR; TCRdb's copy has only in-frame clones and lacks some. The data show under 350,000 clones, roughly 85% seen once. V gene TRBV5-8 combines with J gene TRBJ1-2; 10 nucleotides line up with TRBD1. The receptor was isolated from a human donor in a cohort sampled during active COVID-19. Sequenced material: peripheral blood. Written as DNA, the CDR3 is TGTGCCAGCAGCACCTCCGGGACAGGGGACTATGGCTACACCTTC. It yields the protein CASSTSGTGDYGYTF.